Given below is one T cell receptor beta chain in context. Its cognate antigen is unknown. This sample was taken from a study of cytomegalovirus exposure and HLA in healthy donors. Background on the study: The 120 or so validation repertoires used a platform that matched the one used for the roughly 700 first-cohort repertoires, as a later analysis reported.

This table comes from immunoSEQ multiplex PCR, and its TCRdb copy is limited to in-frame clones, with some not included. The table records around 140,000 clones, 89% of them present only once. Germline values: CDR1 MNHEY, CDR2 SVGAGI. The V gene end was trimmed by 5 bases and the J gene end by 8 bases; junction bases not matched to a gene: 7. There are 14 residues in the CDR3. Notes on the study in general: Cytomegalovirus status was reportedly diagnosed by the classifier with high specificity and sensitivity. Rarity held for most TCR sequences, but there were some public TCRs that occurred in many donors.

V gene TRBV6-5 combines with J gene TRBJ1-4; 8 nucleotides match TRBD1. This clonotype was sampled from a woman younger than 30 in good health and CMV-seronegative. Sequenced sample: PBMCs. The DNA of the CDR3 is TGTGCCAGCAGTCTCACCGGGACAGGAGAAAAACTGTTTTTT. It specifies CASSLTGTGEKLFF.